Only a few counts were recorded for the clone carrying this T cell receptor beta chain. What it binds is not known. Trimming took 3 bases from V and 1 from J; bases not matched to a gene: 7. This CDR3 contains 16 residues. This sample was taken from a study of regulatory T cells in long-lasting Graves disease. Findings and caveats of the study: Persistent disease was associated with favored TRBV28 usage and with favored use of TRBJ1-2 and TRBJ2-5.

Arm-PCR of CDR3 regions and iRepertoire HTBI primers were the basis on which TCR beta libraries were built. TCRdb analysed the multiplex PCR reads with MiXCR anew, one entry per CDR3 protein. The profile shows 350,000 to 550,000 distinct CDR3 sequences, 14% of them singletons. Time point in this sample: newly diagnosed GD, antithyroid drugs for less than 3 months. The TCR library used RNA extracted from PBMCs. This same sample was also part of a study on T cells in Graves' hyperthyroidism and ophthalmopathy.

Sequenced material: peripheral blood mononuclear cells (PBMCs), taken at new diagnosis, from a patient treated with antithyroid drugs. This clonotype originated in a woman between 45 and 65 years old with Graves disease. The chain is built from TRBV12-3 or TRBV12-4 and TRBJ1-1, with 8 bases identical to TRBD1. CDR3 region: CASSFGATGANTEAFF. CDR3 DNA: TGTGCCAGCAGTTTCGGGGCGACAGGGGCGAACACTGAAGCTTTCTTT.